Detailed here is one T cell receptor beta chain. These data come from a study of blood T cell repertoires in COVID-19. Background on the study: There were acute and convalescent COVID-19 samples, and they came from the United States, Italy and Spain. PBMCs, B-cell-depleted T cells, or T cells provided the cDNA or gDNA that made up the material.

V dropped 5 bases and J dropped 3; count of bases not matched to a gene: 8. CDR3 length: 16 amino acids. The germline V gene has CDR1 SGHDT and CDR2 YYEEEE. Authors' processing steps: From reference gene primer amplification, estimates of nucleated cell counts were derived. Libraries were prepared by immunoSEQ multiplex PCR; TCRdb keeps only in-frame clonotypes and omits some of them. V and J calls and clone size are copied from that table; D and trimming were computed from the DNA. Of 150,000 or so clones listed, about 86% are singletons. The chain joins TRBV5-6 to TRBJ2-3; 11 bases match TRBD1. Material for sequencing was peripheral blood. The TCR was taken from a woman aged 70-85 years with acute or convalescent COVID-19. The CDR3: CASSRGTGGRTDTQYF. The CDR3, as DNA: TGTGCCAGCAGTAGGGGGACAGGGGGTAGAACAGATACGCAGTATTTT.